A single sample is the source of the 19 T cell receptor beta chains below, sequenced in a study of CD8+CD57+ T cells in acquired aplastic anemia (dated by TCRdb to about 2018). The sequencer was an Illumina HiSeq 2000. Genomic DNA served as template for TCR beta VDJ combination and CDR3 sequence profiling. Using fastp trimming at Q25 and MiXCR clonotype assembly, TCRdb reanalyzed the public sequencing data and kept in-frame beta chains. Every CDR3 protein is listed once, alongside the most common genes and DNA of its rows. The sample profile shows about 200,000 distinct CDR3 sequences; more than 55% of them were found once. The ten most abundant clones make up around 58% of the sample. Expansion of CD8+CD57+ cells had been shown by flow cytometry in the patients chosen for sequencing. The sample taken for sequencing was sorted CD4+, CD8+, or CD8+CD57+ T cells (not recorded which) from PBMCs. Receptors were obtained from a human donor with aplastic anemia.

As to this clonotype: A much larger clonotype is one base distant, so this may be a read error. The conserved phenylalanine or tryptophan normally closing the CDR3 is absent here, so this likely arose from a read error. The gene calls are TRBV5-6 and TRBJ2-3; D assignment may be TRBD1 or TRBD2 (6 bases each). CDR3 length: 12 residues. Germline CDR1 reads SGHDT; CDR2 reads YYEEEE. Trimming removed 10 bases from V and 4 bases from J, with 13 bases in between. The CDR3 DNA reads TGTGCCTGGGTACGGGGGCCAGATACGCAGTATCTT. As protein: CAWVRGPDTQYL.

The chain links TRBV7-6 to TRBJ2-7, with 7 bases aligning to TRBD2. The CDR3 consists of 14 residues. Germline V gene data show CDR1 as SGHVS and CDR2 as FNYEAQ. V gave up 5 bases and J gave up 5 bases; unmatched junction bases: 9. CDR3 DNA: TGTGCCAGCAGCCGAGGACTAGTGAAACACGAGCAGTACTTC. Its translation: CASSRGLVKHEQYF.

This clonotype showed up just once. The chain joins TRBV7-9 to TRBJ1-1; D is unresolved. Germline V gene lookup returns CDR1 SEHNR and CDR2 FQNEAQ (reference sequence). The CDR3 runs 13 residues. Trimming took 5 bases from V and 6 from J, leaving 13 bases between them. CDR3 region: CASSTYIGAEAFF. CDR3 coding DNA: TGTGCCAGCAGCACCTACATTGGGGCTGAAGCTTTCTTT. The entire variable domain, with the rest obtained from reference TRBV7-9 and TRBJ1-1, is as follows: DTGVSQNPRHKITKRGQNVTFRCDPISEHNRLYWYRQTLGQGPEFLTYFQNEAQLEKSRLLSDRFSAERPKGSFSTLEIQRTEQGDSAMYLCASSTYIGAEAFFGQGTRLTVV.

This chain joins TRBV20-1 and TRBJ1-1; 8 bases are a match to TRBD1. The trim removed 6 bases at V and 6 bases at J, leaving 6 bases unmatched. The CDR3 loop spans 12 amino acids. Germline CDR1 and CDR2: DFQATT and SNEGSKA (reference sequence). Here the CDR3 reads CSARKTGAEAFF. CDR3 nucleotides: TGCAGTGCCAGAAAGACAGGGGCTGAAGCTTTCTTT.

Many counts were recorded for this clonotype. The V gene is TRBV6-2 or TRBV6-3, the J gene TRBJ2-7; D uncertain. V was cut by 5 bases and J by 0 bases, with 17 bases left in between. Germline V gene sequence: CDR1 MNHEY, CDR2 SVGEGT. This CDR3 is built from 16 residues. The CDR3: CASSPSQYLSSYEQYF. The CDR3 nucleotides read TGTGCCAGCAGTCCCTCCCAGTATCTAAGCTCCTACGAGCAGTACTTC.

This clonotype was observed once. An end of the junction differs from the germline gene, which may be a read error. The V and J genes are TRBV5-1 and TRBJ2-2, with 7 bases aligning to TRBD2. The germline gives CDR1 SGHRS, CDR2 YFSETQ. The CDR3 loop spans 15 amino acids. DNA of the CDR3: TGCGCCAGCAGTCGGGGGGATATGGACACCGGGGAGCCGTTTTTT. It codes for CASSRGDMDTGEPFF. Complete variable domain (other parts from reference TRBV5-1 and TRBJ2-2): KAGVTQTPRYLIKTRGQQVTLSCSPISGHRSVSWYQQTPGQGLQFLFEYFSETQRNKGNFPGRFSGRQFSNSRSEMNVSTLELGDSALYLCASSRGDMDTGEPFFGEGSRLTVL.

This clonotype showed up many times. The V call is TRBV6-4, the J call TRBJ2-3; 7 nucleotides align to TRBD2. The CDR3 loop spans 14 amino acids. The V gene's germline CDR1 is MRHNA and CDR2 SNTAGT. The V gene end was trimmed by 2 bases and the J gene end by 2 bases; junction bases not matched to a gene: 1. Here the CDR3 DNA reads TGTGCCAGCAGTGACGGGGGGGACACAGATACGCAGTATTTT. Translating gives CASSDGGDTDTQYF.

The gene calls are TRBV24-1 and TRBJ2-3; no clear D gene. V was clipped by 5 bases and J by 3 bases, with 5 bases between them. Germline CDR1 and CDR2: KGHDR and SFDVKD. The CDR3 loop spans 12 amino acids. CDR3 nucleotides: TGTGCCACCAGTGCTCAGACAGATACGCAGTATTTT. Translated: CATSAQTDTQYF.

This clonotype has more than one count but fewer than ten. The chain is built from TRBV7-2 and TRBJ2-7, with D maybe TRBD1 (6 bases). V gave up 5 bases and J gave up 2 bases, with 13 bases separating them. In germline, CDR1 is SGHTA, CDR2 FQGNSA. The CDR3 contains 14 residues. The CDR3 coding sequence is TGTGCCAGCAGCGAGCAGACAGGCCCCTACGAGCAGTACTTC. Translation gives CASSEQTGPYEQYF.

The V call is TRBV2, the J call TRBJ2-3, with TRBD1 identical over 10 bases. The CDR3 spans 14 residues. Trimming at V came to 7 bases and at J to 6 bases, leaving 7 bases not matched to a gene. CDR1 is SNHLY, CDR2 FYNNEI, per germline. Here the CDR3 reads CASMWDRGSDTQYF. The DNA for the CDR3 is TGTGCCAGCATGTGGGACAGGGGTTCGGATACGCAGTATTTT.

In DNA, the CDR3 is TGTGCGGCGGGACAGGGGGCCAGCACTGAAGCTTTCTTT. Protein product: CAAGQGASTEAFF. The chain uses TRBV25-1 and TRBJ1-1; 12 bases fit TRBD1. This CDR3 region has 13 residues. Germline CDR1 MGHDK, CDR2 SYGVNS. The full variable domain, rest sourced from reference TRBV25-1 and TRBJ1-1, is EADIYQTPRYLVIGTGKKITLECSQTMGHDKMYWYQQDPGMELHLIHYSYGVNSTEKGDLSSESTVSRIRTEHFPLTLESARPSHTSQYLCAAGQGASTEAFFGQGTRLTVV.

This clonotype was counted ten times or more. This sequence joins TRBV25-1 and TRBJ2-7; D is unresolved. Germline lookup yields CDR1 MGHDK and CDR2 SYGVNS. V lost 5 bases to trimming and J lost 6 bases, with 8 bases between them. This CDR3 region has 11 residues. The DNA for the CDR3 is TGTGCCAGCAGTACTTATTTCGAGCAGTACTTC. Its translation: CASSTYFEQYF.

This clonotype has at least ten counts. This rearrangement joins TRBV27 to TRBJ2-3; maybe TRBD2 (6 bases). From germline, CDR1 is MNHEY and CDR2 SMNVEV (reference sequence). There are 12 residues in the CDR3. Trimming stripped 7 bases from V and 8 bases from J, with 13 bases between. CDR3 nucleotide sequence: TGTGCCAGCAAGGGACTGGAGGGTACGCAGTATTTT. Amino acid sequence: CASKGLEGTQYF.

This chain joins TRBV2 and TRBJ2-7; unclear D gene. Germline values: CDR1 SNHLY, CDR2 FYNNEI. The germline V and J ends were trimmed by 6 bases and 2 bases, with 8 bases remaining between them. This CDR3 contains 12 residues. The CDR3 spells CASRWMAYEQYF. CDR3 bases: TGTGCCAGCAGATGGATGGCCTACGAGCAGTACTTC.

This clonotype has ten or more counts. The chain carries TRBV2 and TRBJ2-7; D not resolved. The CDR3 is 10 residues long. Trimming shortened V by 8 bases and J by 2 bases, and 4 bases separated the two germline ends. Germline values: CDR1 SNHLY, CDR2 FYNNEI. CDR3 sequence reads: CASVAYEQYF. The CDR3 nucleotides read TGTGCCAGCGTGGCCTACGAGCAGTACTTC. The full variable domain, with the rest looked up from reference TRBV2 and TRBJ2-7, is EPEVTQTPSHQVTQMGQEVILRCVPISNHLYFYWYRQILGQKVEFLVSFYNNEISEKSEIFDDQFSVERPDGSNFTLKIRSTKLEDSAMYFCASVAYEQYFGPGTRLTVT.

The J gene is TRBJ1-1, the V gene TRBV9; D ambiguous. Trimming removed 5 bases from V and 1 base from J, with 12 bases in between. There are 14 residues in the CDR3. Germline assignment: CDR1 SGDLS and CDR2 YYNGEE. The CDR3 loop reads CASSFGATNTEAFF. CDR3 nucleotides: TGTGCCAGCAGTTTCGGAGCCACGAACACTGAAGCTTTCTTT.

The V gene is TRBV7-3, the J gene TRBJ2-3; no reliable D call. Germline CDR1 SGHTA, CDR2 FQGTGA. Trimming removed 5 bases at V and 2 bases at J, with 14 bases between. This CDR3 has 15 residues. DNA of the CDR3: TGTGCCAGCAGCCCCCGCCGGAGCGCCACAGATACGCAGTATTTT. Encoded protein: CASSPRRSATDTQYF.

This chain joins TRBV9 and TRBJ1-1; the D gene is possibly TRBD1 (6 bases). Trimming pared 3 bases from V and 5 bases from J, leaving 14 bases between. The CDR3 covers 14 residues. The germline gives CDR1 SGDLS, CDR2 YYNGEE. In DNA form, the CDR3 reads TGTGCCAGCAGCGCCCCAGGGGTAAATACTGAAGCTTTCTTT. This translates into CASSAPGVNTEAFF.

This sequence joins TRBV7-8 and TRBJ2-7; D is unclear. CDR3 length equals 14 residues. Trimming cost V 5 bases and J 5 bases, with 16 bases left between them. Germline V CDR1 and CDR2: SGHVS, FQNEAQ. CDR3 sequence: CASSPRSSANEQYF. The CDR3 DNA reads TGTGCCAGCAGCCCCCGGTCTTCCGCCAACGAGCAGTACTTC.